The 3 T cell receptor beta chains in this list originate from one sample, sequenced in a study of blood T cell repertoires in COVID-19 (dated by TCRdb to about 2020). The method behind the library was the immunoSEQ multiplex PCR assay. The table comes from immuneACCESS by way of TCRdb, which keeps in-frame sequences with V and J called. Part of the clones is missing from these tables; in studies checked, under half for an unresolved V gene and the rest for unknown reasons. The sample profile shows a few hundred thousand clones; roughly four fifths of them were found once. The ten largest clones represent about 1.3% of the sample. The sample was PBMCs or T cells enriched from blood (not recorded which). The receptors here all came from a woman aged 40 to 49 with acute COVID-19.

The DNA for the CDR3 is TGTGCCAGCAGCTTCACCGTGACAGGGGGCCTGAGCGATGGCTACACCTTC. As protein: CASSFTVTGGLSDGYTF. This chain joins TRBV11-2 and TRBJ1-2; 10 nucleotides line up with TRBD1. CDR1 is SGHAT, CDR2 FQNNGV, per germline. This CDR3 is 17 amino acids long. The J segment lost 6 bases and the V segment lost 3 bases, leaving 13 bases of the junction unmatched.

The V and J genes are TRBV30 and TRBJ1-3; a weak D match, TRBD1 (5 bases). The CDR3 consists of 13 residues. V was cut by 1 base and J by 5 bases, with 9 bases left in between. Germline CDR1 GTSNPN, CDR2 SVGIG (reference sequence). The CDR3 DNA is TGTGCCTGGAGTGGCGACAGCCGAAACACCATATATTTT. Translating it yields CAWSGDSRNTIYF.

V is TRBV5-1 and J is TRBJ2-7; TRBD1 might be the D (6 bases). Germline V gives CDR1 SGHRS, CDR2 YFSETQ. Trimming removed 4 bases at V and 5 bases at J, with 10 bases between. The CDR3 is 12 residues long. The CDR3 DNA is TGCGCCAGCAGCAAGGACAGCCACGAGCAGTACTTC. As protein: CASSKDSHEQYF.